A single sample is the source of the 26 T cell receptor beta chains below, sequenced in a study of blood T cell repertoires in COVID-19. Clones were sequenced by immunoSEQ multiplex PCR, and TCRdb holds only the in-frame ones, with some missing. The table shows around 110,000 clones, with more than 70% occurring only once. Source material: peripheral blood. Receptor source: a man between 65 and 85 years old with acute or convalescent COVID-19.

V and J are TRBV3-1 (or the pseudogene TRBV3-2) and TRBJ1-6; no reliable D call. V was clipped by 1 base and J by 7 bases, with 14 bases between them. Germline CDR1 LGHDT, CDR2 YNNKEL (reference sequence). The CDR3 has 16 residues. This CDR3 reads CASSQVLEGANSPLHF. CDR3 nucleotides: TGTGCCAGCAGCCAAGTACTCGAGGGCGCAAATTCACCCCTCCACTTT.

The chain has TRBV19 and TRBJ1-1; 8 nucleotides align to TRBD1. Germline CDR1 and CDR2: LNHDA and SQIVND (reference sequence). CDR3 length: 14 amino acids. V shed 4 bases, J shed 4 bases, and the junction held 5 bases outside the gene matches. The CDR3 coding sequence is TGTGCCAGTAGTACCCTACAGGGGGGCACTGAAGCTTTCTTT. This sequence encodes CASSTLQGGTEAFF.

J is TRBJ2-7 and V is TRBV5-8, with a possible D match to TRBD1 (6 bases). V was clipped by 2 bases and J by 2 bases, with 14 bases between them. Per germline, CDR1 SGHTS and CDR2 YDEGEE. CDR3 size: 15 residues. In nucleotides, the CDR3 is TGTGCCAGCAGCTTAGGGGACACCGTAACCTACGAGCAGTACTTC. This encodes CASSLGDTVTYEQYF.

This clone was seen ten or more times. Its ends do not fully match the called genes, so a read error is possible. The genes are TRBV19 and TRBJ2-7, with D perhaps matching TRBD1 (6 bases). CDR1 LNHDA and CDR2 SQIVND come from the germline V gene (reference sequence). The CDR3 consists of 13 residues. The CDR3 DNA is TGTGCCAGTAGTGCAGGACAGAGCTACGCGCAGTACTTC. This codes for CASSAGQSYAQYF.

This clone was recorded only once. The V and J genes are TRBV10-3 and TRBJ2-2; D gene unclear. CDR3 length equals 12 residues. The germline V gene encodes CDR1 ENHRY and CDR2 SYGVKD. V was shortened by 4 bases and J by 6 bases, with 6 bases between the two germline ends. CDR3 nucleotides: TGTGCCATCAGTGCCCCGGCCGGGGAGCTGTTTTTT. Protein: CAISAPAGELFF.

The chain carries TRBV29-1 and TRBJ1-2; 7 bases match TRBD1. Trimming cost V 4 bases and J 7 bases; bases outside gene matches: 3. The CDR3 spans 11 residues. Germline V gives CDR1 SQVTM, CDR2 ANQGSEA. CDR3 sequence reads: CSVVAGGGYTF. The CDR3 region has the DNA TGCAGCGTTGTAGCAGGGGGTGGCTACACCTTC.

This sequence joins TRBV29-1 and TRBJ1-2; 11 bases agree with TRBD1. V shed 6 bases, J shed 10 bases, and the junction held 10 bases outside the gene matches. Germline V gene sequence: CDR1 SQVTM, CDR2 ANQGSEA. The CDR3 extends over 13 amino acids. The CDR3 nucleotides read TGCAGCGTGGGCGGACAGGGGGCGAGTAACTACACCTTC. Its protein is CSVGGQGASNYTF.

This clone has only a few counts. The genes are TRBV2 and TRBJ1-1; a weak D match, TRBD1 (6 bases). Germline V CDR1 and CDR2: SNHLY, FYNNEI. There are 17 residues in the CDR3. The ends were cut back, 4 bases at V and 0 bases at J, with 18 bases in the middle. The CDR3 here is CASSGVSRTELNTEAFF. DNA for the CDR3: TGTGCCAGCAGTGGGGTTTCTAGGACAGAACTGAACACTGAAGCTTTCTTT.

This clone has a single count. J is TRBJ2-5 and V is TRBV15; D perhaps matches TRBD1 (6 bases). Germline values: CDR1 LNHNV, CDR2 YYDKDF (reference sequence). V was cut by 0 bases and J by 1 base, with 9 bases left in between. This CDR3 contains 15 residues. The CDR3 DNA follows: TGTGCCACCAGCAGAGAGCAGGGGAGCCAAGAGACCCAGTACTTC. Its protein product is CATSREQGSQETQYF.

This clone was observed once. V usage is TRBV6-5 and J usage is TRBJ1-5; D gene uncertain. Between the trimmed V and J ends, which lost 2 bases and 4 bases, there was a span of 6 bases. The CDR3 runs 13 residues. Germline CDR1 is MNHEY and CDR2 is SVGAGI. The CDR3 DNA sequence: TGTGCCAGCAGTTACGACGGGAATCAGCCCCAGCATTTT. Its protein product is CASSYDGNQPQHF.

CDR3 region: CASSLLDTNEQYF. CDR3 DNA: TGTGCCAGCAGTTTGCTGGACACCAACGAGCAGTACTTC. The chain joins TRBV12-3 or TRBV12-4 to TRBJ2-7, with D perhaps matching TRBD1 (5 bases). V was pared by 3 bases and J by 5 bases, with 11 bases between. The CDR3 is 13 amino acids.

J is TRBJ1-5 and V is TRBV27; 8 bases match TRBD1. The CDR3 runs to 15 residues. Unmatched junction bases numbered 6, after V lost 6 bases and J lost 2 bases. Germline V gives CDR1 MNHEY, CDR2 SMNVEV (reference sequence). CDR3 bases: TGTGCCAGCAGGCCAGGGGGCGAGGGCAATCAGCCCCAGCATTTT. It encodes CASRPGGEGNQPQHF.

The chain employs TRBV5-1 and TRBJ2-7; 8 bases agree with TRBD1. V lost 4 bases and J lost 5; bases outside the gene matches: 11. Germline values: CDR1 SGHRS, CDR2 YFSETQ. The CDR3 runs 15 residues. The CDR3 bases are TGCGCCAGCAGCGTTTTCCAGGGGGCCGTAGACGAGCAGTACTTC. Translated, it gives CASSVFQGAVDEQYF.

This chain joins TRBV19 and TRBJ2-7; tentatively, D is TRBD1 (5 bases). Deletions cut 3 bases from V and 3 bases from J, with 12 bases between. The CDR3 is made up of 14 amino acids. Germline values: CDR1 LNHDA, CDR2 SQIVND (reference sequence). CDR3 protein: CASSMPGKDYEQYF. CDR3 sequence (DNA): TGTGCCAGTAGTATGCCAGGGAAGGACTACGAGCAGTACTTC.

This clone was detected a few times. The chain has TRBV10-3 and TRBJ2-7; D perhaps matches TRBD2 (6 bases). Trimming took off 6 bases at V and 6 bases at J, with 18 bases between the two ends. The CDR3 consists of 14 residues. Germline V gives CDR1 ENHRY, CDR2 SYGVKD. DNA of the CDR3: TGTGCCATCAGCCCTTCTGGGACTGTAAGCGAGCAGTACTTC. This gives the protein CAISPSGTVSEQYF.

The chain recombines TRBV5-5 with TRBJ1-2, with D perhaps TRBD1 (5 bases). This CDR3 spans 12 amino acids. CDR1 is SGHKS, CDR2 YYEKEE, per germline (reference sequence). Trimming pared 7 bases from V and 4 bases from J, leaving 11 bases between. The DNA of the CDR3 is TGTGCCAGCGTAGGGGATGGCTATGGCTACACCTTC. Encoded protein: CASVGDGYGYTF.

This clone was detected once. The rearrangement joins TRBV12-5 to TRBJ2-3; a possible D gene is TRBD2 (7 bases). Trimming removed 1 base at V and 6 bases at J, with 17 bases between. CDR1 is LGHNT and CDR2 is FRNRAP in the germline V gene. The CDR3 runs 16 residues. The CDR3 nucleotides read TGTGCTAGTGGTTTGGAAATACAGGGAGGGGTTGATACGCAGTATTTT. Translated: CASGLEIQGGVDTQYF.

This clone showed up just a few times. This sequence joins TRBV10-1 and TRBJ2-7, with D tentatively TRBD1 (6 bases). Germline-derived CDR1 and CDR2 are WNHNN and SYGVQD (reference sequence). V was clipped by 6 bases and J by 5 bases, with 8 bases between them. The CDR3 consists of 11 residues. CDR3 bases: TGCGCCAGCAGCTCAGGGGACGAGCAGTACTTC. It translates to CASSSGDEQYF.

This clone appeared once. The CDR3 protein is CASSPDRGQREQYF. The CDR3 DNA reads as TGTGCCAGCAGCCCTGACAGGGGGCAGAGGGAGCAGTACTTC. The chain employs TRBV7-2 and TRBJ2-7; 10 bases agree with TRBD1. Looked up from germline, CDR1 is SGHTA and CDR2 is FQGNSA. Unmatched junction bases numbered 8, after V lost 5 bases and J lost 7 bases. The CDR3 covers 14 residues.

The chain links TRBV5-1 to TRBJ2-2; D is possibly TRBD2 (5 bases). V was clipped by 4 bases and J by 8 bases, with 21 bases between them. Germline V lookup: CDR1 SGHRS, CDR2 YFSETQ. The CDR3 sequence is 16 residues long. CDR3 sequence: CASSPAAGGFPGELFF. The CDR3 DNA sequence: TGCGCCAGCAGCCCCGCCGCAGGAGGATTCCCGGGGGAGCTGTTTTTT.

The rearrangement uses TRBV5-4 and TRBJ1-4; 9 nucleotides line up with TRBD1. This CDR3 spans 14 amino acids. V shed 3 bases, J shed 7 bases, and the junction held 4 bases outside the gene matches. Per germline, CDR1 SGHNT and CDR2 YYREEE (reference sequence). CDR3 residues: CASSWTGAAEKLFF. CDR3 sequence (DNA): TGTGCCAGCAGCTGGACAGGGGCCGCTGAAAAACTGTTTTTT. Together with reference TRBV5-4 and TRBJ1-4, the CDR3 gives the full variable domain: ETGVTQSPTHLIKTRGQQVTLRCSSQSGHNTVSWYQQALGQGPQFIFQYYREEENGRGNFPPRFSGLQFPNYSSELNVNALELDDSALYLCASSWTGAAEKLFFGSGTQLSVL.

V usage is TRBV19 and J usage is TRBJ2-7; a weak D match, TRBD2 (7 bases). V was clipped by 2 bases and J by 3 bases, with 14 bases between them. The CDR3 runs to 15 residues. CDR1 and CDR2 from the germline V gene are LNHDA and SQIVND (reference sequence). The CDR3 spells CASSIRGGQNYEQYF. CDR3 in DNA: TGTGCCAGTAGTATAAGGGGGGGACAAAACTACGAGCAGTACTTC.

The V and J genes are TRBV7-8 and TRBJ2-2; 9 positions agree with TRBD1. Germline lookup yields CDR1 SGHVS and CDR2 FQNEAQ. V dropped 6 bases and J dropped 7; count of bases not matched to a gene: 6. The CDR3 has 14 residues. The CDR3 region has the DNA TGTGCCAGCAGTCGGGACAGGGCGGGCGGGGAGCTGTTTTTT. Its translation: CASSRDRAGGELFF.

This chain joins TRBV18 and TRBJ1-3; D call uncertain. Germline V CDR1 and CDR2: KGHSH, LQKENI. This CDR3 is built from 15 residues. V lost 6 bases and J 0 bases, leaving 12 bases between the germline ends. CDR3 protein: CASSIREYSGNTIYF. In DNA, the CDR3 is TGTGCCAGCTCTATCCGGGAGTACTCTGGAAACACCATATATTTT.

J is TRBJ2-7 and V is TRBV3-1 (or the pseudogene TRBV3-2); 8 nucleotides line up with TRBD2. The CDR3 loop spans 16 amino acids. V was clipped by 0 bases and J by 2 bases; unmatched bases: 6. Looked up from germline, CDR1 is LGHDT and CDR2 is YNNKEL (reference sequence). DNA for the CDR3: TGTGCCAGCAGCCAAGATCGTCTAGCGGGTGCCTACGAGCAGTACTTC. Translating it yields CASSQDRLAGAYEQYF.

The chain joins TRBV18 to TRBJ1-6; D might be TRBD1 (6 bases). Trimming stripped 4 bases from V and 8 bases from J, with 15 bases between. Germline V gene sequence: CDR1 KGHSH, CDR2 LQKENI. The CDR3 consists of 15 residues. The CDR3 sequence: CASSREGGSDSPLHF. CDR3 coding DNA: TGTGCCAGCTCACGGGAGGGGGGCTCTGATTCACCCCTCCACTTT. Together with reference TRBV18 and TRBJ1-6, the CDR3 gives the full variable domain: NAGVMQNPRHLVRRRGQEARLRCSPMKGHSHVYWYRQLPEEGLKFMVYLQKENIIDESGMPKERFSAEFPKEGPSILRIQQVVRGDSAAYFCASSREGGSDSPLHFGNGTRLTVT.